This TCR beta chain was recorded in a study of T-cell reconstitution after alpha-beta-depleted transplantation in children. This clonotype showed up many times. Trimming pared 0 bases from V and 15 bases from J, leaving 21 bases between. Germline V gene data show CDR1 as DFQATT and CDR2 as SNEGSKA (reference sequence). This CDR3 is 14 amino acids long. Unique molecular identifiers were incorporated into the prepared TCRbeta library. TCRdb re-derived calls from the PCR reads in MiXCR, one entry per CDR3 protein. The sample lists some 200,000 distinct CDR3 sequences; about a tenth were seen once. The sample consisted of PBMCs, taken before TCRalphabeta/CD19-depleted stem cell transplant. The gene calls are TRBV20-1 and TRBJ2-1, with D tentatively TRBD1 (6 bases). The sequence derives from a child less than two years old with acute myeloid leukemia, due to receive a stem cell transplant. The DNA for the CDR3 is TGCAGTGCTAGAGACCAAGGACAGTCCATGGGGACGTTCTTC. Encoded protein: CSARDQGQSMGTFF.